The 9 T cell receptor beta chains below were found in one sample sequenced in a study of T-cell memory formation after mild COVID-19. A single record per CDR3 protein comes from TCRdb applying MiXCR to the 5' RACE reads. The data contain 400,000 or so distinct CDR3 sequences, roughly 21% of them singletons. The material sequenced was PBMCs or a T cell subset sorted from them (not recorded which). The receptors were gathered from an adult woman who had mild COVID-19 (a few samples of this study predate the infection). Cell type and time point are not known.

This CDR3 reads CASSPRDRENIQYF. The CDR3 nucleotides are TGTGCCAGCAGCCCACGGGACCGAGAAAACATTCAGTACTTC. The chain recombines TRBV7-2 with TRBJ2-4; possibly TRBD1 or TRBD2 for D (5 bases each). Germline V gives CDR1 SGHTA, CDR2 FQGNSA. The V and J ends lost 5 bases and 5 bases respectively, with 13 bases between them. The CDR3 has 14 amino acids. The whole variable domain, filled in from reference TRBV7-2 and TRBJ2-4, reads GAGVSQSPSNKVTEKGKDVELRCDPISGHTALYWYRQSLGQGLEFLIYFQGNSAPDKSGLPSDRFSAERTGGSVSTLTIQRTQQEDSAVYLCASSPRDRENIQYFGAGTRLSVL.

This clonotype occurred many times. This chain joins TRBV4-2 and TRBJ2-7, with 9 bases matching TRBD2. The CDR3 is 15 amino acids. V was clipped by 4 bases and J by 4 bases; unmatched bases: 8. In germline, CDR1 is LGHNA, CDR2 YNFKEQ. The CDR3 coding sequence is TGTGCCAGCAGCCCGCTGACTAGCGGACTTTACGAGCAGTACTTC. Translated: CASSPLTSGLYEQYF.

This clonotype was found once. This chain connects TRBV5-4 to TRBJ1-2; weak D call: TRBD1 (6 bases). V was trimmed by 4 bases and J by 3 bases, leaving 13 bases between them. This CDR3 is 14 amino acids long. The V gene's germline CDR1 is SGHNT and CDR2 YYREEE (reference sequence). This chain's CDR3 is CASSPGTPDYGYTF. The CDR3 DNA is TGTGCCAGCAGCCCCGGGACACCGGACTATGGCTACACCTTC.

In its sample, this clonotype was seen a few times. V usage is TRBV5-1 and J usage is TRBJ2-7; unclear D gene. CDR1 is SGHRS and CDR2 is YFSETQ in the germline V gene. This CDR3 has 14 amino acids. Trimming shortened V by 5 bases and J by 2 bases, and 14 bases separated the two germline ends. The CDR3 loop reads CASRWVVDTYEQYF. The CDR3 nucleotides are TGCGCCAGCAGGTGGGTCGTCGACACCTACGAGCAGTACTTC.

In DNA, the CDR3 is TGTGCCACCAGTGAACCTAGCGGAGGGGTCACAGATACGCAGTATTTT. Translating it yields CATSEPSGGVTDTQYF. The gene calls are TRBV24-1 and TRBJ2-3, with 7 nucleotides matching TRBD2. The CDR3 contains 16 residues. The V and J ends lost 4 bases and 2 bases, in that order; junction bases with no gene match: 8. CDR1 is KGHDR, CDR2 SFDVKD, per germline.

The gene calls are TRBV10-3 and TRBJ2-2; D remains ambiguous. Trimming took off 0 bases at V and 4 bases at J, with 6 bases between the two ends. The length of the CDR3 is 14 residues. CDR1 is ENHRY and CDR2 is SYGVKD in the germline V gene. This CDR3 reads CAISESSATGELFF. CDR3 bases: TGTGCCATCAGTGAGTCCTCAGCCACCGGGGAGCTGTTTTTT.

The V call is TRBV9, the J call TRBJ2-7; D is possibly TRBD1 or TRBD2 (5 bases each). This CDR3 comprises 14 residues. Trimming pared 3 bases from V and 2 bases from J, leaving 12 bases between. Germline CDR1 is SGDLS and CDR2 is YYNGEE. The CDR3 spells CASSAHRDAYEQYF. The DNA of the CDR3 is TGTGCCAGCAGCGCACACCGGGACGCCTACGAGCAGTACTTC.

The V gene is TRBV7-2, the J gene TRBJ1-1, with a possible D match to TRBD1 (5 bases). Germline lookup yields CDR1 SGHTA and CDR2 FQGNSA. V shed 0 bases and J shed 5 bases, with 22 bases lying between them. The CDR3 loop spans 18 amino acids. The CDR3 region is CASSLAPLKKGPGTEAFF. In nucleotides, the CDR3 is TGTGCCAGCAGCTTAGCACCCCTAAAAAAGGGGCCAGGGACTGAAGCTTTCTTT.

This chain links TRBV3-1 with TRBJ2-5, with D possibly being TRBD2 (5 bases). The CDR3 covers 15 residues. Germline loops: CDR1 LGHDT, CDR2 YNNKEL (reference sequence). Trimming shortened V by 4 bases and J by 3 bases, and 15 bases separated the two germline ends. The CDR3 reads CASSRHTSRKETQYF. The DNA for the CDR3 is TGTGCCAGCAGCCGTCATACTAGTAGGAAAGAGACCCAGTACTTC.